This TCR beta chain was sequenced during a study of beta chain features in type 1 diabetes. Broader study findings: Relative to healthy donors, patients appeared to have naive, central memory and Treg TCRB repertoires that were more similar. TCRB CDR3s from Type 1 diabetes patients were moderately but significantly shorter in all four CD4+ subsets.

CDR1 is LNHDA, CDR2 SQIVND, per germline (reference sequence). Between the trimmed V and J ends, which lost 4 bases and 5 bases, there was a span of 21 bases. The CDR3 consists of 17 residues. As regards this clone: The antigen is unknown.

As every portion of the isolated RNA was reverse transcribed, the sequencing read expressed TCRB transcripts. Measured with immunoSEQ multiplex PCR; TCRdb has only the in-frame clones, and not every one. The repertoire has 600,000 to 700,000 clones, approximately 13% of them found once; the top ten carry around 0.12%. Blood was drawn once from each donor into heparinised tubes. The draws averaged approximately 110 mL. Markers CD45RO/CCR7/CD25/CD127/CD95/CD27 served to sort CD4+ naive, central memory, regulatory and stem cell-like memory cells. The gene calls are TRBV19 and TRBJ2-1; D is uncertain. This TCR was sampled from a man aged 25 to 45 with type 1 diabetes. The specimen was naive CD4+ T cells from blood. The CDR3 coding sequence is TGTGCCAGTAGTACCTTCCCCTCACAGAATACTCACAATGAGCAGTTCTTC. Its translation: CASSTFPSQNTHNEQFF. Complete variable domain (other parts from reference TRBV19 and TRBJ2-1): DGGITQSPKYLFRKEGQNVTLSCEQNLNHDAMYWYRQDPGQGLRLIYYSQIVNDFQKGDIAEGYSVSREKKESFPLTVTSAQKNPTAFYLCASSTFPSQNTHNEQFFGPGTRLTVL.